Sequencing of this T cell receptor (beta chain) was carried out in a study of blood T cell repertoires in COVID-19 (dated by TCRdb to about 2020). Regarding the research as a whole: Collaborator samples came from the United States, Italy and Spain and covered acute and convalescent phases of COVID-19. Sample metadata almost always included a de-identified subject ID, COVID-19 status, age in years and sex. Samples were obtained from the ongoing ImmuneRACE study (first 160 participants) and from 950 to 1,500 subjects provided by 6 global collaborators. The material from the prospective study consisted of cDNA or gDNA derived from T cells, B-cell-depleted T cells, or PBMCs. Where available, HLA class I and class II types were taken from metadata supplied by the sample provider and were not determined by assay-based typing. The dataset comprised deeply sampled blood TCRbeta repertoires from subjects exposed to, actively infected with, or recovered from COVID-19. A freely available public database, intended as a resource for researchers studying the immune response to SARS-CoV-2, is where the repertoires were released.

Samples from volunteer blood donors who had recovered from COVID-19 were contributed by a second Seattle source. Collaborating institutions collected whole blood in K2EDTA tubes following their own protocols. For TCRbeta analysis, collaborators shipped samples as frozen whole blood, isolated PBMCs, or DNA extracted from either of those sample types. The immunoSEQ Assay, a bias-controlled multiplex PCR, was used to amplify TCRbeta CDR3 regions from genomic DNA. Under the source paper's analysis protocol: Within the assay, amplification of reference gene primers was used to estimate how many nucleated cells each sample contained. To quantify the absolute abundance of each unique TCRbeta CDR3 rearrangement, sequence reads were collapsed and filtered. For each sample, productive Simpson clonality was calculated by taking the square root of Simpson's diversity index across productive rearrangements. TCRdb took over this immuneACCESS table, retaining in-frame rearrangements with V and J assigned. Such tables are incomplete; in checked studies, under half of the missing clones stem from an unresolved V gene, and the remainder is unexplained. That table supplies the V and J calls and clone size; D and trimming were determined from the DNA. The sample includes over 250,000 clones, with around nine tenths observed a single time. Roughly 9.8% of the sample comes from the top ten.

Taken from cysteine to phenylalanine, the CDR3 has 14 residues. Only the CDR3 DNA stays, 42 bases, in frame from base 1. CDR1 and CDR2 are read off the germline V gene (reference sequence) as LNHDA and SQIVND. V loses 3 bases of germline sequence and J loses 7 bases, and the interval between the two ends is 10 bases. Overall study results and their limits: Clinical and demographic metadata were provided uncurated, with the amount varying by source and participant.

Remarks on this clone: Its recognized antigen is unknown. No qualities accompany the bases; no much larger clone lies one base away.

The clonotype originates from a man in his forties or fifties who had recovered from COVID-19. Sequenced: peripheral blood. The chain is encoded by TRBV19 joined to TRBJ1-6, with no D gene named confidently. Read as DNA, the sequence is TGTGCCAGTAGTATTCGGGGTAACAATTCACCCCTCCACTTT. This is translated as CASSIRGNNSPLHF.